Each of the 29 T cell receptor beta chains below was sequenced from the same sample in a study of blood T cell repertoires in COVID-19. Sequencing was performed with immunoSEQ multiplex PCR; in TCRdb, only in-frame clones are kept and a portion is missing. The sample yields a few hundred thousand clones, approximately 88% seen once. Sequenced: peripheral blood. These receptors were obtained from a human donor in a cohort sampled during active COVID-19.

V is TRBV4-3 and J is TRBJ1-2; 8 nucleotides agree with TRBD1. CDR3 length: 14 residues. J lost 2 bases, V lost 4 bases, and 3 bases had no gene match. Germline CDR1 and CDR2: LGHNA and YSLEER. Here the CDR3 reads CASSPRTGNYGYTF. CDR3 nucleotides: TGCGCCAGCAGCCCCAGGACAGGGAACTATGGCTACACCTTC.

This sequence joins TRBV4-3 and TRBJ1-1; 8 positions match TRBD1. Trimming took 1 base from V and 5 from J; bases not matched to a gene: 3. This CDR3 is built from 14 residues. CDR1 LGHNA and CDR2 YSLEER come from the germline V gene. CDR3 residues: CASSQVRQGTEAFF. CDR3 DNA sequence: TGCGCCAGCAGCCAAGTTAGACAGGGGACTGAAGCTTTCTTT.

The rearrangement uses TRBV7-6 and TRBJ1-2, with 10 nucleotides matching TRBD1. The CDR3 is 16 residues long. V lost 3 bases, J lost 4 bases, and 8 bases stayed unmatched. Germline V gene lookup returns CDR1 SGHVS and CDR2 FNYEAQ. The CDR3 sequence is CASSFETGGLSYGYTF. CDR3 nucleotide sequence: TGTGCCAGCAGCTTCGAGACAGGGGGCCTTAGCTATGGCTACACCTTC.

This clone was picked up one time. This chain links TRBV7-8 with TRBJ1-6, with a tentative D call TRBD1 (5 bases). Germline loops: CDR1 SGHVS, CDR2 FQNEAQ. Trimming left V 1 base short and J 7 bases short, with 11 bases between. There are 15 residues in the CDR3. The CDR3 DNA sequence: TGTGCCAGCAGCTTAGTTGGGGCCCAAAATTCACCCCTCCACTTT. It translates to CASSLVGAQNSPLHF.

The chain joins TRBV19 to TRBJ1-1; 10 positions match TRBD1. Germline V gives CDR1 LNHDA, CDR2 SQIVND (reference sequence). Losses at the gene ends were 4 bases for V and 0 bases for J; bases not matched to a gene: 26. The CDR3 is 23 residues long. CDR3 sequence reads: CASSRGSFTKPGQGGRMNTEAFF. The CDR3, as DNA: TGTGCCAGTAGTAGGGGCTCGTTTACCAAGCCCGGACAGGGGGGGAGAATGAACACTGAAGCTTTCTTT.

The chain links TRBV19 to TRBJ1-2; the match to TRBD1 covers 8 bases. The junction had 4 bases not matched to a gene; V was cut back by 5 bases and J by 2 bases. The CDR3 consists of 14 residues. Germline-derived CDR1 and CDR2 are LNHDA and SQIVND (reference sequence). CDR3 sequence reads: CASSSQGANYGYTF. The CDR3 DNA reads TGTGCCAGTAGTTCGCAGGGGGCGAACTATGGCTACACCTTC.

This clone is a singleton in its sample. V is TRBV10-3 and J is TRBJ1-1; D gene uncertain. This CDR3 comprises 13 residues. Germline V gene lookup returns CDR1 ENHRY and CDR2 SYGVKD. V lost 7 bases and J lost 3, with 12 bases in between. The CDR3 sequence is CAITRRDDTEAFF. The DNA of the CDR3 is TGTGCCATCACCCGACGGGATGACACTGAAGCTTTCTTT.

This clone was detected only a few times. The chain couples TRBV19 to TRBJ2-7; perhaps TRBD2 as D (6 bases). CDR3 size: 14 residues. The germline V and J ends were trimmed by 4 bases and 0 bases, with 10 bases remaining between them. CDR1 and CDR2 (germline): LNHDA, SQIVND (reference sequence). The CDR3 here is CASSRDWSSYEQYF. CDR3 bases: TGTGCCAGTAGTAGGGACTGGAGCTCCTACGAGCAGTACTTC.

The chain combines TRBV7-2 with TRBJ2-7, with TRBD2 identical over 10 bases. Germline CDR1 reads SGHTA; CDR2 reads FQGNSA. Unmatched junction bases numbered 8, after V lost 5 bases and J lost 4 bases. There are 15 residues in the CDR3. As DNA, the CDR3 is TGTGCCAGCAGCCTTAAAGCGGGAGGGCCTTACGAGCAGTACTTC. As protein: CASSLKAGGPYEQYF. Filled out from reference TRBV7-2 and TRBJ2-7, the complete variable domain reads GAGVSQSPSNKVTEKGKDVELRCDPISGHTALYWYRQSLGQGLEFLIYFQGNSAPDKSGLPSDRFSAERTGGSVSTLTIQRTQQEDSAVYLCASSLKAGGPYEQYFGPGTRLTVT.

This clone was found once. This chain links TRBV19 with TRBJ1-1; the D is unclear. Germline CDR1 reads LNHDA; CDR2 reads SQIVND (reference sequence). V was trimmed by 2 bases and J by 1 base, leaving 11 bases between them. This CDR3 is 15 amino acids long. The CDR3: CASSISGAPNTEAFF. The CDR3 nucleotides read TGTGCCAGTAGTATATCCGGAGCCCCGAACACTGAAGCTTTCTTT.

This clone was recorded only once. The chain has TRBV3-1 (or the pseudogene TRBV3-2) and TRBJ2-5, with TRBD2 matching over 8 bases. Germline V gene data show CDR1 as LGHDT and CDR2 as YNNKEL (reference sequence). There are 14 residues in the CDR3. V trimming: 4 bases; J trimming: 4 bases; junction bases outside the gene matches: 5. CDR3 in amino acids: CASSLSGSGETQYF. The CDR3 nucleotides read TGTGCCAGCAGCCTCAGCGGGAGCGGAGAGACCCAGTACTTC.

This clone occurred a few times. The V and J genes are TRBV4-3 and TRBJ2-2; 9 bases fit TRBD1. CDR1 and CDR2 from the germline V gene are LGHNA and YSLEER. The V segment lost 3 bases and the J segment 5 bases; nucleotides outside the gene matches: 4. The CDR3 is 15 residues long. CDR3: CASSHGDRATGELFF. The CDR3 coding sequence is TGCGCCAGCAGCCATGGGGACAGGGCAACCGGGGAGCTGTTTTTT.

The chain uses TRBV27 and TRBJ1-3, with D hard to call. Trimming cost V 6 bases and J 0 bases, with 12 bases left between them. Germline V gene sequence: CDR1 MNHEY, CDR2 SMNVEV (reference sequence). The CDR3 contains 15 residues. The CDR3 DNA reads TGTGCCAGCAGACCCGACATAAGCTCTGGAAACACCATATATTTT. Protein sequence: CASRPDISSGNTIYF.

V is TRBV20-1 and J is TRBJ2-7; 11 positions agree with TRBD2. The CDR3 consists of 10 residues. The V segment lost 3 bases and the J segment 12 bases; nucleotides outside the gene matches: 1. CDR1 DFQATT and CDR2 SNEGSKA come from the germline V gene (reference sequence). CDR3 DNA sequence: TGCAGTGCTAGGGGGACTAGCGGGTACTTC. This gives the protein CSARGTSGYF.

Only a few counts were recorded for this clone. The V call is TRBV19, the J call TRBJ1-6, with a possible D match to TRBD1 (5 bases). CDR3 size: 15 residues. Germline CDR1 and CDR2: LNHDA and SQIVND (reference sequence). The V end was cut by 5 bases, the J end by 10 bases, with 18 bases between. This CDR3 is CASSADQGGASPLHF. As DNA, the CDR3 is TGTGCCAGTAGTGCCGACCAGGGTGGAGCATCACCCCTCCACTTT. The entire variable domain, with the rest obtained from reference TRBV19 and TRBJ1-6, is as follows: DGGITQSPKYLFRKEGQNVTLSCEQNLNHDAMYWYRQDPGQGLRLIYYSQIVNDFQKGDIAEGYSVSREKKESFPLTVTSAQKNPTAFYLCASSADQGGASPLHFGNGTRLTVT.

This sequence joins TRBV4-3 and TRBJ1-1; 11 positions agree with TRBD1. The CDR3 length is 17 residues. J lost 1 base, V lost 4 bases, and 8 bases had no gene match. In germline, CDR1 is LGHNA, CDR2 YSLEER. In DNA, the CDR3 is TGCGCCAGCAGCCGCCGTTGGGGACAGGGGGGGAACACTGAAGCTTTCTTT. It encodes CASSRRWGQGGNTEAFF.

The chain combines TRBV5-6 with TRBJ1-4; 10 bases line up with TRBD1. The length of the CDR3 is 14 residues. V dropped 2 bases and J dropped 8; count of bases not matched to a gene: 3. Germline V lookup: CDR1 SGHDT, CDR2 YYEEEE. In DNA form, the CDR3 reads TGTGCCAGCAGCTTCGGGACAGGGGTGGAAAAACTGTTTTTT. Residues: CASSFGTGVEKLFF. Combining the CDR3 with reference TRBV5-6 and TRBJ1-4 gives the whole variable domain DAGVTQSPTHLIKTRGQQVTLRCSPKSGHDTVSWYQQALGQGPQFIFQYYEEEERQRGNFPDRFSGHQFPNYSSELNVNALLLGDSALYLCASSFGTGVEKLFFGSGTQLSVL.

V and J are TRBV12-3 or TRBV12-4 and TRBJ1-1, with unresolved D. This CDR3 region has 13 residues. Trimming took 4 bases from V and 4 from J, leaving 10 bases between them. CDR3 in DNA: TGTGCCAGCAGTTGGAATTCGGGCACTGAAGCTTTCTTT. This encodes CASSWNSGTEAFF.

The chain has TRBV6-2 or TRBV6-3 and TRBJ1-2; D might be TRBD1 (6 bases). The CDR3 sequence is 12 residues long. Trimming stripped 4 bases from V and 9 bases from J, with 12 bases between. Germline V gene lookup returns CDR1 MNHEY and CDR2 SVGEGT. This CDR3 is CASSLSGTSYTF. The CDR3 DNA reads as TGTGCCAGCAGTTTATCCGGGACAAGCTACACCTTC.

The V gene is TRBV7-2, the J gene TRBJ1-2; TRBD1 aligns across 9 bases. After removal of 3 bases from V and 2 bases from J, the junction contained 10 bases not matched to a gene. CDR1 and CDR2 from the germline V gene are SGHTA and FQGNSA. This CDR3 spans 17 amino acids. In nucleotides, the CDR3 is TGTGCCAGCAGCTTCTTACCGACAGGGGGACAGAACTATGGCTACACCTTC. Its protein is CASSFLPTGGQNYGYTF.

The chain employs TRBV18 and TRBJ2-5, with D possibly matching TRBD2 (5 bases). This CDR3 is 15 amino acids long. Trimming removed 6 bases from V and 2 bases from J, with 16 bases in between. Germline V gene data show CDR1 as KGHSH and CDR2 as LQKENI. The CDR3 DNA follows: TGTGCCAGCTCTACCAGGACTGACGGTCAAGAGACCCAGTACTTC. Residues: CASSTRTDGQETQYF. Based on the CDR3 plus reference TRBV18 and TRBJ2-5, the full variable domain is NAGVMQNPRHLVRRRGQEARLRCSPMKGHSHVYWYRQLPEEGLKFMVYLQKENIIDESGMPKERFSAEFPKEGPSILRIQQVVRGDSAAYFCASSTRTDGQETQYFGPGTRLLVL.

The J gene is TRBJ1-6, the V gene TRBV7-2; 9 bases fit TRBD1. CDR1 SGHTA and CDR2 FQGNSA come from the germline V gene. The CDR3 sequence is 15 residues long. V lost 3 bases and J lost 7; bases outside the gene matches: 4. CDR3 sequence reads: CASSFRDRENSPLHF. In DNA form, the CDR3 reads TGTGCCAGCAGCTTTAGGGACAGGGAGAATTCACCCCTCCACTTT.

The CDR3 sequence: CASSYLGTENQPQHF. Written as DNA, the CDR3 is TGTGCCAGCAGTTACTTGGGGACTGAGAATCAGCCCCAGCATTTT. The chain links TRBV6-6 to TRBJ1-5; D may be TRBD1 (5 bases). CDR3 length equals 15 residues. From germline, CDR1 is MNHNY and CDR2 SVGAGI (reference sequence). The V end lost 1 base, the J end lost 4 bases, and 11 bases lay between the germline ends.

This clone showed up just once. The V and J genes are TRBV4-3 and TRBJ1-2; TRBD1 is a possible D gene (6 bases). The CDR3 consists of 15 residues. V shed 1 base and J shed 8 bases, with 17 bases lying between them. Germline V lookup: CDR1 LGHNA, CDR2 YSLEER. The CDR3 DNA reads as TGCGCCAGCAGCCAAGCCTCGACAGGTCCCCTGGGCTACACCTTC. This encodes CASSQASTGPLGYTF.

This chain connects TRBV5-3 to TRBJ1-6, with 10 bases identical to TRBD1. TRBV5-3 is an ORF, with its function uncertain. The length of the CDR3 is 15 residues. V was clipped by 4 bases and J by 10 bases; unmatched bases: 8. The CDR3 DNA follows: TGTGCCAGAAGCACCTTGGACAGGGGGAGGTCACCCCTCCACTTT. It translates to CARSTLDRGRSPLHF.

CDR3 in DNA: TGTGCCAGCAGTTACGGGCAGTCTAATACTAACTATGGCTACACCTTC. Protein: CASSYGQSNTNYGYTF. The chain has TRBV6-6 and TRBJ1-2; D remains ambiguous. CDR1 and CDR2 (germline): MNHNY, SVGAGI (reference sequence). Deletions cut 2 bases from V and 0 bases from J, with 13 bases between. The CDR3 extends over 16 amino acids.

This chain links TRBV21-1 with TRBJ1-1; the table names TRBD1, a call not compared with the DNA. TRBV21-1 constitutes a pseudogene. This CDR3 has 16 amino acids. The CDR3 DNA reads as TGTGCCAGCAGCCCTCCTGACAGGGGACCGAACACTGAAGCTTTCTTT. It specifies CASSPPDRGPNTEAFF.

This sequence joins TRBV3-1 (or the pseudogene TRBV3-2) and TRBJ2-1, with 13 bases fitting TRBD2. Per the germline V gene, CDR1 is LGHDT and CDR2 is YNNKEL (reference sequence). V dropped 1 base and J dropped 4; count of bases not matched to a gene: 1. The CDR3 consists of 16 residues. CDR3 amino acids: CASSQGTSGGYNEQFF. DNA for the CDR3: TGTGCCAGCAGCCAAGGGACTAGCGGGGGATACAATGAGCAGTTCTTC.

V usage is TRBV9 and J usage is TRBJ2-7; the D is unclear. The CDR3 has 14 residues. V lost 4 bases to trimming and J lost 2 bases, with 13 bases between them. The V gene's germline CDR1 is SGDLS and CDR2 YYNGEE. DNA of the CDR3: TGTGCCAGCAGCCCCCACACGTTCCCCTACGAGCAGTACTTC. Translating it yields CASSPHTFPYEQYF.